This T cell receptor (beta chain) was identified during a study of shared clonotypes between healthy human individuals. Sequenced by immunoSEQ multiplex PCR; TCRdb stores in-frame clones only, minus some. The sample includes millions of clones, approximately 94% of them seen just once. Trimming pared 4 bases from V and 0 bases from J, leaving 16 bases between. This CDR3 has 17 amino acids. Germline V gene data show CDR1 as LGHNA and CDR2 as YSLEER. The sequenced sample was naive CD4+ T cells sorted from blood. Subset indicated: CD45RA+ positively selected. The origin of this receptor is a man younger than 30 in good health. This chain uses TRBV4-3 with TRBJ2-1; weak D call: TRBD2 (6 bases). CDR3 in DNA: TGCGCCAGCAGCCGATGGGGGGTCGGGGACTCCTACAATGAGCAGTTCTTC. It codes for CASSRWGVGDSYNEQFF.